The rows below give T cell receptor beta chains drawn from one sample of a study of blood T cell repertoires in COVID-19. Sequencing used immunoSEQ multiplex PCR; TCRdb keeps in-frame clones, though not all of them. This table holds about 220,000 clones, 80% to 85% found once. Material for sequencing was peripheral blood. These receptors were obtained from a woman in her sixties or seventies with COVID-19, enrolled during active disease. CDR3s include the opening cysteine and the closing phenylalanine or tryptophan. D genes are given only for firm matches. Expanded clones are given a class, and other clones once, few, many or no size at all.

TGTGCCAGCAGCTTTCCCGGGACAGGGAAGACTGAAGCTTTCTTT CASSFPGTGKTEAFF TRBV7-2 TRBD1 TRBJ1-1 NA
TGTGCCAGCAGCAAAAAGGCGGGACAGAGAAACACCGGGGAGCTGTTTTTT CASSKKAGQRNTGELFF TRBV21-1 NA TRBJ2-2 NA
TGTGCCAGCAGCTTAGGACTAGCGGGGGGGTCGGAGCAGTACTTC CASSLGLAGGSEQYF TRBV7-2 TRBD2 TRBJ2-7 NA
TGTGCCAGTAGTATAAGGGAGCCCTACGAGCAGTACTTC CASSIREPYEQYF TRBV19 NA TRBJ2-7 few
TGTGCCAGCAGCCTCGAGCGGGTGGCGACTGAAGCTTTCTTT CASSLERVATEAFF TRBV9 NA TRBJ1-1 NA
TGTGCCAGCAGCTTAGGTCCTCCTCCTAGCGGGAGGAGAGTAGATACGCAGTATTTT CASSLGPPPSGRRVDTQYF TRBV11-3 TRBD2 TRBJ2-3 NA
TGTGCCAGCTCACCCAGGACAGGGGGCCAAACTGAAGCTTTCTTT CASSPRTGGQTEAFF TRBV18 TRBD1 TRBJ1-1 NA
TGTGCCAGCAGCTTCTTGACAGGGAAACCCTACGAGCAGTACTTC CASSFLTGKPYEQYF TRBV7-2 TRBD1 TRBJ2-7 NA
TGCGCCAGCAGCCCGACTAGCGGGAGGTCCCAAGAGACCCAGTACTTC CASSPTSGRSQETQYF TRBV5-1 TRBD2 TRBJ2-5 once
TGTGCCAGCAGCCCCCGGACAGGCCAGAACACTGAAGCTTTCTTT CASSPRTGQNTEAFF TRBV11-2 TRBD1 TRBJ1-1 NA
TGTGCCAGCTCACCAAGAAAGGCTAGCGGTTCCTATAGGGAGACCCAGTACTTC CASSPRKASGSYRETQYF TRBV18 TRBD2 TRBJ2-5 NA
TGTGCCAGCAGCTTCAACAGACAAGAGACCCAGTACTTC CASSFNRQETQYF TRBV7-8 NA TRBJ2-5 once
TGCAGTGCTAGTCCCCTAGCGGGAGGGCCATACGAGCAGTACTTC CSASPLAGGPYEQYF TRBV20-1 TRBD2 TRBJ2-7 NA
TGCGCCAGCAGCCAAGTGGGAGTGTACAATGAGCAGTTCTTC CASSQVGVYNEQFF TRBV4-3 NA TRBJ2-1 NA
TGTGCCAGCAGCGTAGCATCCAGGAACACCGGGGAGCTGTTTTTT CASSVASRNTGELFF TRBV9 NA TRBJ2-2 NA
TGTGCCAGTAGTCCGACCGACATTCTCAGGGGGTATGGCTACACCTTC CASSPTDILRGYGYTF TRBV19 TRBD1 TRBJ1-2 NA
TGTGCCAGCAGCCCGGGAGTGGGGGGAGAAGAGACCCAGTACTTC CASSPGVGGEETQYF TRBV5-4 NA TRBJ2-5 NA
TGTGCCATCAGTGGGGGACAGAACTATGGCTACACCTTC CAISGGQNYGYTF TRBV10-3 TRBD1 TRBJ1-2 NA
TGTGCCAGCAGCTTGCTAGGTCTTGAGCAGTTCTTC CASSLLGLEQFF TRBV7-2 NA TRBJ2-1 NA
TGTGCCACCAGTGACCCCGTCGGCGGGGCCGGGGAGCTGTTTTTT CATSDPVGGAGELFF TRBV24-1 NA TRBJ2-2 NA
TGCGCCAGCAGACAGGGCCAGAACACTGAAGCTTTCTTT CASRQGQNTEAFF TRBV10-1 NA TRBJ1-1 NA
TGTGCCAGCAGTTACTCGGGCAGAAGGAACTATGGCTACACCTTC CASSYSGRRNYGYTF TRBV6-2/TRBV6-3 NA TRBJ1-2 NA
TGTGCCAGTAGTAGAGCTTGGAGTAGCGGGAACACCGGGAGATACAATGAGCAGTTCTTC CASSRAWSSGNTGRYNEQFF TRBV19 TRBD2 TRBJ2-1 few
TGTGCCAGCAATGAAGCGGGGCACACAGATACGCAGTATTTT CASNEAGHTDTQYF TRBV6-1 TRBD2 TRBJ2-3 NA
TGCGCCAGCAGCAATGGGACTAGCGGGAGCTTCTACAATGAGCAGTTCTTC CASSNGTSGSFYNEQFF TRBV5-1 TRBD2 TRBJ2-1 NA
TGCGCCAGCAGCCCCGGACAGGGGGCAGGTCAGCCCCAGCATTTT CASSPGQGAGQPQHF TRBV5-1 TRBD1 TRBJ1-5 NA
TGTGCCAGCAGCTTGGACATAAGTTATTCACCCCTCCACTTT CASSLDISYSPLHF TRBV7-2 NA TRBJ1-6 NA
TGTGCCAGCAGCGTTGCAGGGAGAAACACCATATATTTT CASSVAGRNTIYF TRBV9 NA TRBJ1-3 NA
TGTGCCTGGAGTCACAGGGGCAATCAGCCCCAGCATTTT CAWSHRGNQPQHF TRBV30 NA TRBJ1-5 NA
TGTGCCAGTAGCCTCGACAGGCGACCCGCCTACGAGCAGTACTTC CASSLDRRPAYEQYF TRBV19 NA TRBJ2-7 NA
TGTGCCAGCTCGGAGGCAGTCGACACTGAAGCTTTCTTT CASSEAVDTEAFF TRBV18 NA TRBJ1-1 NA
TGCGCCAGCAGCCAACCGAGGGCAAATGAGCAGTTCTTC CASSQPRANEQFF TRBV4-1 NA TRBJ2-1 NA
TGTGCCAGCAGCTCTGGAGGGGGACAGGGTGCAGATACGCAGTATTTT CASSSGGGQGADTQYF TRBV5-4 TRBD1 TRBJ2-3 NA
TGTGCCAGCAGCACCCGGACTAGCCCAAACACCGGGGAGCTGTTTTTT CASSTRTSPNTGELFF TRBV9 TRBD2 TRBJ2-2 NA
TGCGCCAGCAGACAGAGTGCGGGAGGTAATGAGCAGTTCTTC CASRQSAGGNEQFF TRBV5-1 TRBD2 TRBJ2-1 NA
TGTGCCAGCAGTTTGGGCGACACCGGGGAGCTGTTTTTT CASSLGDTGELFF TRBV12-3/TRBV12-4 NA TRBJ2-2 once
TGTGCCAGCAGCAGACTAGTATCCGGGGAGCTGTTTTTT CASSRLVSGELFF TRBV28 NA TRBJ2-2 NA
TGTGCCAGCAGTATGACAGGATCGGAAGCTTTCTTT CASSMTGSEAFF TRBV12-3/TRBV12-4 NA TRBJ1-1 NA
TGTGCCAGCAGCCAAGGTGGGGCCAGGAGCTCTGGAAACACCATATATTTT CASSQGGARSSGNTIYF TRBV3-1/TRBV3-2 NA TRBJ1-3 once